These 2 T cell receptor beta chains originate from one sample sequenced in a study of identifying expanded T cells in peripheral blood. TCRdb keeps only in-frame clones here, not all; method: immunoSEQ multiplex PCR. The sample lists approximately 130,000 clones; roughly 90% were seen once. Sequenced sample: blood. Receptor source: a person aged 18 to 70 in good health.

The rearrangement links TRBV27 to TRBJ2-4; a weak D match, TRBD2 (5 bases). This CDR3 has 16 amino acids. Germline assignment: CDR1 MNHEY and CDR2 SMNVEV (reference sequence). Trimming removed 5 bases at V and 0 bases at J, with 14 bases between. The CDR3 DNA sequence: TGTGCCAGCAGTAGCGGCACGGGCCTAGCCAAAAACATTCAGTACTTC. Translation gives CASSSGTGLAKNIQYF.

CDR3 in DNA: TGCGCCAGCAGCTTCGGGGGGGAAGGCACTGAAGCTTTCTTT. Translated: CASSFGGEGTEAFF. The J gene is TRBJ1-1, the V gene TRBV5-1; D is perhaps TRBD1 (5 bases). The V end was cut by 2 bases, the J end by 4 bases, with 12 bases between. The CDR3 is made up of 14 amino acids. The germline V gene has CDR1 SGHRS and CDR2 YFSETQ.